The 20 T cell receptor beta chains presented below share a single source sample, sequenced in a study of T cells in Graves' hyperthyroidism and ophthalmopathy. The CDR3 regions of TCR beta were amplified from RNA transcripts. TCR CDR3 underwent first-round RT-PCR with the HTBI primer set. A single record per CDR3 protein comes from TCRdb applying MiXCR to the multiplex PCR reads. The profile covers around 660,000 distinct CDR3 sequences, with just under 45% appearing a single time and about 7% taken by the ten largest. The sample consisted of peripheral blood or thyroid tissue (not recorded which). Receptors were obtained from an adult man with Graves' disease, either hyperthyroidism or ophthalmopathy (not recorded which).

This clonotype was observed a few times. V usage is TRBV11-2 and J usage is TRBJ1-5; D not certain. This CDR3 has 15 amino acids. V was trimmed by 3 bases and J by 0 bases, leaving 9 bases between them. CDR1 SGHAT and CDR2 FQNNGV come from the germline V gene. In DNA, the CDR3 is TGTGCCAGCAGCTTTGACGACTATAGCAATCAGCCCCAGCATTTT. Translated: CASSFDDYSNQPQHF.

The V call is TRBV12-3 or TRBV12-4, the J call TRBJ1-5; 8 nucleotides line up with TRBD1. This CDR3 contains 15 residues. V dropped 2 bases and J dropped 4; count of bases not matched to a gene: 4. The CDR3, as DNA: TGTGCCAGCAGTTTATCGACAGGGGCGAATCAGCCCCAGCATTTT. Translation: CASSLSTGANQPQHF.

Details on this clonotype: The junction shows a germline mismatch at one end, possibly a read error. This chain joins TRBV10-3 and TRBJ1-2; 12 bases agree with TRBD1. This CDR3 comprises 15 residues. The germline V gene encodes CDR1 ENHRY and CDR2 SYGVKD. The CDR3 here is CASSFPGQGARGYTF. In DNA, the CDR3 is TGTGCCAGCAGTTTCCCGGGACAGGGGGCGCGAGGCTACACCTTC.

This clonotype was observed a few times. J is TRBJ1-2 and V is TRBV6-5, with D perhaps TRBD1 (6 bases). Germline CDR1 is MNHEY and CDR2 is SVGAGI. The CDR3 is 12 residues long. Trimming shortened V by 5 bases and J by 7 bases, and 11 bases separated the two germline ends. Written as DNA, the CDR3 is TGTGCCAGCAGTGAACAGGGAGGTGGCTACACCTTC. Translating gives CASSEQGGGYTF.

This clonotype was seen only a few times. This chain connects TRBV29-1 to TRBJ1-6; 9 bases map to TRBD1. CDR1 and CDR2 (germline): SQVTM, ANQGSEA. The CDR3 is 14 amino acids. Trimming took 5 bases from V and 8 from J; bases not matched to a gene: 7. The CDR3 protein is CSVPGTGIDSPLHF. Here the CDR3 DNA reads TGCAGCGTTCCCGGGACAGGGATCGATTCACCCCTCCACTTT.

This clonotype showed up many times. For the CDR3, the DNA is TGCGCCAGCAGTGAGAGGGGCAGGGACACCGGGGAGCTGTTTTTT. Protein product: CASSERGRDTGELFF. This sequence joins TRBV10-2 and TRBJ2-2, with D perhaps TRBD1 (5 bases). The V gene lost 2 bases and the J gene lost 3 bases, with 10 bases spanning the gap. The CDR3 consists of 15 residues. The germline gives CDR1 WSHSY, CDR2 SAAADI.

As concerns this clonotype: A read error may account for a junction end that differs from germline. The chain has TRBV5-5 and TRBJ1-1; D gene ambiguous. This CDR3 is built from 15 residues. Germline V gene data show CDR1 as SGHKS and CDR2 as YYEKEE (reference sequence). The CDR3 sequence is CASNLLQLMNTEAFF. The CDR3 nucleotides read TGTGCCAGCAACTTGTTACAGTTAATGAACACTGAAGCTTTCTTT.

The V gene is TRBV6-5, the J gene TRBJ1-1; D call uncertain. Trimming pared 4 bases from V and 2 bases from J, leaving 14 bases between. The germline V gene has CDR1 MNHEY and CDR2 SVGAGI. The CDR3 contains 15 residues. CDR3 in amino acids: CASSLRAGRNTEAFF. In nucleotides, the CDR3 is TGTGCCAGCAGTTTGCGGGCAGGTAGAAACACTGAAGCTTTCTTT.

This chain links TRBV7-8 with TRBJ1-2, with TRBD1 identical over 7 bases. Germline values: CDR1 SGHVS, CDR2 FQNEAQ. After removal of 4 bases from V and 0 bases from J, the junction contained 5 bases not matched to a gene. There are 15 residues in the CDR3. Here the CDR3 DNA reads TGTGCCAGCAGCTCCTCGACAGGGACTAACTATGGCTACACCTTC. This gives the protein CASSSSTGTNYGYTF.

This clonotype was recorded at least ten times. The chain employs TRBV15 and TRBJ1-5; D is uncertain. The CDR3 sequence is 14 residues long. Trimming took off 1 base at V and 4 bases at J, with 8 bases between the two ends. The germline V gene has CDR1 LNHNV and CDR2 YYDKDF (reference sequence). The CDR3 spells CATSRVGRNQPQHF. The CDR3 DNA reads TGTGCCACCAGCAGAGTGGGAAGAAATCAGCCCCAGCATTTT.

The CDR3 region has the DNA TGTGCCAGCAGTTTGCAGGGGGCTGAGAGTATATACGCTGAAGCTTTCTTT. It codes for CASSLQGAESIYAEAFF. V and J are TRBV12-3 or TRBV12-4 and TRBJ1-1, with TRBD1 identical over 8 bases. The V segment lost 3 bases and the J segment 6 bases; nucleotides outside the gene matches: 15. CDR3 length equals 17 residues.

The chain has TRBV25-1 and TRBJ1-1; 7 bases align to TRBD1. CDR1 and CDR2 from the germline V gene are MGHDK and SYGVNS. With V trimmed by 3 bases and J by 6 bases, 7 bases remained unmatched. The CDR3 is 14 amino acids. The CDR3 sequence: CASSEAGGFSEAFF. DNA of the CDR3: TGTGCCAGCAGTGAGGCAGGGGGGTTCTCTGAAGCTTTCTTT.

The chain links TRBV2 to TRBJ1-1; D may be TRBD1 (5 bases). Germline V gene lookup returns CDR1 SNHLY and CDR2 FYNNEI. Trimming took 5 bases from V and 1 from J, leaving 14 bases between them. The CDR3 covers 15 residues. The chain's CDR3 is CASSYSGGENTEAFF. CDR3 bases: TGTGCCAGCAGTTACTCTGGGGGGGAGAACACTGAAGCTTTCTTT. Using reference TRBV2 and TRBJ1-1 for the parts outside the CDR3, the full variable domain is EPEVTQTPSHQVTQMGQEVILRCVPISNHLYFYWYRQILGQKVEFLVSFYNNEISEKSEIFDDQFSVERPDGSNFTLKIRSTKLEDSAMYFCASSYSGGENTEAFFGQGTRLTVV.

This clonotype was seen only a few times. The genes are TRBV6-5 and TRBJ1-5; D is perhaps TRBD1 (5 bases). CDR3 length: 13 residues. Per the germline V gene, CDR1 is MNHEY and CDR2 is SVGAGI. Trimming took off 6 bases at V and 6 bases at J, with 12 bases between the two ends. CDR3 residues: CASSPLDSQPQHF. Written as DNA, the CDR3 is TGTGCCAGCAGCCCCCTCGACAGTCAGCCCCAGCATTTT.

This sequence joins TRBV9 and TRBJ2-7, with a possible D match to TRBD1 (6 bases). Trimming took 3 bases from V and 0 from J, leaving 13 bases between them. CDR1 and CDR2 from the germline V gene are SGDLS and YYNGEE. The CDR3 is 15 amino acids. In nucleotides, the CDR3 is TGTGCCAGCAGCGCTCGTACAGGGATCTCCTACGAGCAGTACTTC. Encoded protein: CASSARTGISYEQYF.

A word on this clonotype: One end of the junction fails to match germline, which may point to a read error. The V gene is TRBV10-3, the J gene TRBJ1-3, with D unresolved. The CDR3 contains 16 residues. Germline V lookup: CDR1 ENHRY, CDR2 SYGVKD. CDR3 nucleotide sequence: TGTGCCAGCAGTGAAGCTGGCAGCCGATCTGGAAACACCATATATTTT. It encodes CASSEAGSRSGNTIYF.

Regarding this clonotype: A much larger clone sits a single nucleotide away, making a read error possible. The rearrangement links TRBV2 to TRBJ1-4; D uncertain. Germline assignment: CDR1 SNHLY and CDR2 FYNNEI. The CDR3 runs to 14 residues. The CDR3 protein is CASRNIATNGKLFF. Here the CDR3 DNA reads TGTGCCAGCAGGAACATAGCAACTAATGGAAAACTGTTTTTT.

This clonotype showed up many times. CDR3 nucleotides: TGTGCCAGCAGTGCCCGGGACACTGACAATCAGCCCCAGCATTTT. Encoded protein: CASSARDTDNQPQHF. The rearrangement uses TRBV2 and TRBJ1-5; perhaps TRBD1 as D (6 bases). This CDR3 region has 15 residues. V lost 4 bases, J lost 3 bases, and 13 bases lay in between. Germline V CDR1 and CDR2: SNHLY, FYNNEI.

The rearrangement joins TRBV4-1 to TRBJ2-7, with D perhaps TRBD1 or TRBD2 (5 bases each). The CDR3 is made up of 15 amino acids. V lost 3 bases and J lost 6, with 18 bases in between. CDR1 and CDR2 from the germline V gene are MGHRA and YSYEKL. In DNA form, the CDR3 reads TGCGCCAGCAGCCATGAGTCTTTTGAGGGGACCGAGCAGTACTTC. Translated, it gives CASSHESFEGTEQYF.

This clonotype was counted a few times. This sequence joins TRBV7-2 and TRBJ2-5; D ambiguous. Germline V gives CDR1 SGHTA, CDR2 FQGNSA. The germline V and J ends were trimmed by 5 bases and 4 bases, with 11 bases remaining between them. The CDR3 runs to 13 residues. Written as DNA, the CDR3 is TGTGCCAGCAGCCCACGAGCGAGAGAGACCCAGTACTTC. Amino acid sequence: CASSPRARETQYF.